These 10 T cell receptor beta chains came from one sample sequenced in a study of cytomegalovirus exposure and HLA in healthy donors. 13 Jbeta primers and 60 Vbeta primers were used for the PCR. TCRdb's table, derived via immunoSEQ multiplex PCR, lists solely in-frame clones and lacks some. Its listing shows 45,000 to 60,000 clones. The source material was PBMCs. The receptor set was obtained from a male donor in good health and CMV-seronegative.

The genes are TRBV6-6 and TRBJ1-6; D unclear. CDR1 and CDR2 (germline): MNHNY, SVGAGI (reference sequence). V lost 0 bases and J 4 bases, leaving 7 bases between the germline ends. The CDR3 has 15 residues. In nucleotides, the CDR3 is TGTGCCAGCAGTTACTCCGCCGGTTATAATTCACCCCTCCACTTT. Protein product: CASSYSAGYNSPLHF.

The chain combines TRBV4-1 with TRBJ1-2; TRBD1 is a possible D gene (6 bases). Germline V gives CDR1 MGHRA, CDR2 YSYEKL. The CDR3 covers 15 residues. V lost 2 bases, J lost 7 bases, and 17 bases lay in between. CDR3 nucleotides: TGCGCCAGCAGCCAAACAACAGGGAACTCCGGTGGCTACACCTTC. Its protein product is CASSQTTGNSGGYTF.

The chain combines TRBV9 with TRBJ2-2; 11 bases line up with TRBD1. V was clipped by 0 bases and J by 12 bases; unmatched bases: 10. The CDR3 is 16 amino acids. CDR1 is SGDLS, CDR2 YYNGEE, per germline. Here the CDR3 DNA reads TGTGCCAGCAGCGTAGGAACCGGGGACAGGGGGACACAGCTGTTTTTT. Its protein is CASSVGTGDRGTQLFF.

The chain combines TRBV19 with TRBJ1-1; TRBD1 is a possible D gene (6 bases). V was trimmed by 3 bases and J by 1 base, leaving 18 bases between them. CDR1 and CDR2 (germline): LNHDA, SQIVND (reference sequence). The length of the CDR3 is 17 residues. The CDR3 loop reads CASSIFSQGLTNTEAFF. CDR3 bases: TGTGCCAGTAGTATCTTTTCGCAGGGGTTGACGAACACTGAAGCTTTCTTT.

This rearrangement joins TRBV7-9 to TRBJ1-2, with a tentative D call TRBD1 (6 bases). The ends were cut back, 4 bases at V and 0 bases at J, with 12 bases in the middle. CDR3 length equals 15 residues. Germline V gene lookup returns CDR1 SEHNR and CDR2 FQNEAQ (reference sequence). CDR3 sequence reads: CASSSRTAANYGYTF. As DNA, the CDR3 is TGTGCCAGCAGCTCCCGGACAGCGGCTAACTATGGCTACACCTTC.

This chain links TRBV7-9 with TRBJ1-4; TRBD1 is a possible D gene (6 bases). CDR1 SEHNR and CDR2 FQNEAQ come from the germline V gene (reference sequence). The CDR3 runs to 15 residues. V was cut by 3 bases and J by 5 bases, with 13 bases left in between. The CDR3 region is CASSFWTAENEKLFF. DNA of the CDR3: TGTGCCAGCAGCTTCTGGACAGCCGAAAATGAAAAACTGTTTTTT.

The chain combines TRBV4-1 with TRBJ2-7; 8 bases map to TRBD1. There are 15 residues in the CDR3. The junction had 6 bases not matched to a gene; V was cut back by 0 bases and J by 5 bases. Germline CDR1 and CDR2: MGHRA and YSYEKL. The CDR3 is CASSQDTDRENEQYF. The CDR3 DNA sequence: TGCGCCAGCAGCCAAGATACGGACAGGGAGAACGAGCAGTACTTC.

The chain combines TRBV30 with TRBJ1-5; no clear D. Germline V CDR1 and CDR2: GTSNPN, SVGIG (reference sequence). V lost 0 bases to trimming and J lost 6 bases, with 15 bases between them. The CDR3 has 15 amino acids. The DNA of the CDR3 is TGTGCCTGGAGTGTCCTCGGTAGCGTCGGTCAGCCCCAGCATTTT. This translates into CAWSVLGSVGQPQHF.

The gene calls are TRBV6-5 and TRBJ1-2; D possibly corresponds to TRBD1 (6 bases). This CDR3 contains 13 residues. Germline CDR1 reads MNHEY; CDR2 reads SVGAGI. Between the trimmed V and J ends, which lost 7 bases and 4 bases, there was a span of 13 bases. The CDR3 DNA is TGTGCCAGCACCAGAACAGGGTCCTATGGCTACACCTTC. Translating it yields CASTRTGSYGYTF.

The chain couples TRBV5-1 to TRBJ2-5; the D gene is possibly TRBD2 (6 bases). Trimming cost V 1 base and J 3 bases, with 13 bases left between them. The length of the CDR3 is 15 residues. Per the germline V gene, CDR1 is SGHRS and CDR2 is YFSETQ. The CDR3 spells CASSLSDYEKETQYF. For the CDR3, the DNA is TGCGCCAGCAGCTTGTCGGACTATGAAAAAGAGACCCAGTACTTC.